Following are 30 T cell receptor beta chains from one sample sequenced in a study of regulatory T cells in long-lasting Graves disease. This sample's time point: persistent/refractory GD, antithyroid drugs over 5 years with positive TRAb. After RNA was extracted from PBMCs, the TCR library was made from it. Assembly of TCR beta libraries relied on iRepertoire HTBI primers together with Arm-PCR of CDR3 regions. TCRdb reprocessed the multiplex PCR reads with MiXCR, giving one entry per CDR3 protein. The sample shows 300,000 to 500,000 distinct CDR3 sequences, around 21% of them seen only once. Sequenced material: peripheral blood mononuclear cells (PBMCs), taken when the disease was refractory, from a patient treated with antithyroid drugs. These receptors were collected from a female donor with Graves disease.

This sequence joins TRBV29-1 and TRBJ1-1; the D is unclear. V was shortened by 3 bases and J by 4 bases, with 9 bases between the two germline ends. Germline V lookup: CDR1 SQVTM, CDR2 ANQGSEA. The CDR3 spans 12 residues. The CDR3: CSVDQTSTEAFF. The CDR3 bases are TGCAGCGTTGACCAAACGAGCACTGAAGCTTTCTTT.

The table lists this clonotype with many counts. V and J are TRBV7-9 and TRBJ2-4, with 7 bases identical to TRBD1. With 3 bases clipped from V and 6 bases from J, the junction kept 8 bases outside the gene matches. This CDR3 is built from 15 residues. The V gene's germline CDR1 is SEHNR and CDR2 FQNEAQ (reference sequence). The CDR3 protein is CASSLRTGTANIQYF. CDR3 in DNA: TGTGCCAGCAGCTTGCGGACAGGCACAGCAAACATTCAGTACTTC.

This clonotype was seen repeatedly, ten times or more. CDR3 loop: CASSTRQGGYGYTF. In DNA, the CDR3 is TGTGCCAGCAGTACCCGACAGGGGGGTTATGGCTACACCTTC. The J gene is TRBJ1-2, the V gene TRBV28; 9 bases match TRBD1. Germline CDR1 is MDHEN and CDR2 is SYDVKM. The ends lost 5 bases at V and 5 bases at J; junction bases unmatched: 6. The CDR3 has 14 amino acids.

The DNA for the CDR3 is TGTGCCAGCAGTGAAGAGGGGCTACTGCCTAATCAGCCCCAGCATTTT. Encoded protein: CASSEEGLLPNQPQHF. The J gene is TRBJ1-5, the V gene TRBV6-1, with D possibly matching TRBD1 (5 bases). The ends were cut back, 1 base at V and 4 bases at J, with 14 bases in the middle. CDR1 is MNHNS, CDR2 SASEGT, per germline. There are 16 residues in the CDR3.

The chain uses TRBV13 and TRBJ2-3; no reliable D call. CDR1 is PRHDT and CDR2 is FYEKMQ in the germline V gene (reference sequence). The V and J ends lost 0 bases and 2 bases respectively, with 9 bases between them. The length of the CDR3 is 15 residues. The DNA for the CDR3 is TGTGCCAGCAGCTTAGGTGCAGCTGACACAGATACGCAGTATTTT. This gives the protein CASSLGAADTDTQYF.

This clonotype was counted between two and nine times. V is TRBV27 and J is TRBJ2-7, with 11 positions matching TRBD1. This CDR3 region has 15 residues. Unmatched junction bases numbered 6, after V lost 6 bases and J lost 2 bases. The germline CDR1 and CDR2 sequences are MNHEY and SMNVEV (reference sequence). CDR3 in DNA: TGTGCCAGCAGGGTTGGGGGACAGGGGGCCTACGAGCAGTACTTC. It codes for CASRVGGQGAYEQYF.

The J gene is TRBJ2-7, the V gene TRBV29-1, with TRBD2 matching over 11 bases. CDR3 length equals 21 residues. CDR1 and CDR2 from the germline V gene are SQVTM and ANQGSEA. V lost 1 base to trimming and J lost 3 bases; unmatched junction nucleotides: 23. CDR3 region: CSVEVENIRLAGWLNGYEQYF. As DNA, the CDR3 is TGCAGCGTTGAAGTTGAAAATATCCGACTAGCGGGATGGTTAAATGGCTACGAGCAGTACTTC.

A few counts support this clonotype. The CDR3 sequence is CASSRPGGGVEVEQYF. The CDR3 coding sequence is TGTGCCAGCTCACGCCCGGGGGGCGGCGTGGAAGTCGAGCAGTACTTC. This chain links TRBV18 with TRBJ2-7; weak D call: TRBD2 (7 bases). Trimming pared 4 bases from V and 6 bases from J, leaving 22 bases between. The V gene's germline CDR1 is KGHSH and CDR2 LQKENI. The CDR3 has 16 residues.

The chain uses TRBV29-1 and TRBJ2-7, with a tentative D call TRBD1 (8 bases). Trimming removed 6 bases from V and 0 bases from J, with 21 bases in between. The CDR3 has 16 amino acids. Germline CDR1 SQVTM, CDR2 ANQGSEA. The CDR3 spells CSVAGVDRGRSYEQYF. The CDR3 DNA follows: TGCAGCGTCGCGGGGGTCGACAGGGGTCGCTCCTACGAGCAGTACTTC.

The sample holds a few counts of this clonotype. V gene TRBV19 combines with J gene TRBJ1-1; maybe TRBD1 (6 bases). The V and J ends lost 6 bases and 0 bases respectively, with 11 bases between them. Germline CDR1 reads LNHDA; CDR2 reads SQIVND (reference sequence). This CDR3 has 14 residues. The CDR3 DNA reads TGTGCCAGTAGACAGGGCGACATGAACACTGAAGCTTTCTTT. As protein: CASRQGDMNTEAFF.

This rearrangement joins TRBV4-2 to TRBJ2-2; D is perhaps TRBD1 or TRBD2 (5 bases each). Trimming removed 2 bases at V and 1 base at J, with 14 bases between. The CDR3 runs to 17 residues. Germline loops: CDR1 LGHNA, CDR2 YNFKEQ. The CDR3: CASSQPSVGGNTGELFF. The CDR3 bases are TGTGCCAGCAGCCAACCCTCGGTTGGGGGGAACACCGGGGAGCTGTTTTTT.

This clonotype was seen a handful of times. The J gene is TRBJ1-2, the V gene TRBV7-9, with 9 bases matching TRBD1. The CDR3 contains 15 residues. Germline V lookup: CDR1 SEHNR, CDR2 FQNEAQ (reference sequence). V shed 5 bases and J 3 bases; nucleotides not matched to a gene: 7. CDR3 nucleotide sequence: TGTGCCAGCAGCCCCGGGACAGGGTTATACTATGGCTACACCTTC. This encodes CASSPGTGLYYGYTF.

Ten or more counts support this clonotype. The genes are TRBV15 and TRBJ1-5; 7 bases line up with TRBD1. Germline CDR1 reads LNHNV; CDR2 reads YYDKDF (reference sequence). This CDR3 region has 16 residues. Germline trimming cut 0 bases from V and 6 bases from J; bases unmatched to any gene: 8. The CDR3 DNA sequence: TGTGCCACCAGCAGAGATACTGGGTCAGGGGGTCAGCCCCAGCATTTT. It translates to CATSRDTGSGGQPQHF.

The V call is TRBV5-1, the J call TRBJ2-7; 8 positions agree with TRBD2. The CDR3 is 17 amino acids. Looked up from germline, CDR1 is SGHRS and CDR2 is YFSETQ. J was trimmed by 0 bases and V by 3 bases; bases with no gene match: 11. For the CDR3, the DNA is TGCGCCAGCAGCTCAATACCGGGACTAGGGAACTCCTACGAGCAGTACTTC. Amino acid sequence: CASSSIPGLGNSYEQYF. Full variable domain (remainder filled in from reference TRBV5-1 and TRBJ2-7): KAGVTQTPRYLIKTRGQQVTLSCSPISGHRSVSWYQQTPGQGLQFLFEYFSETQRNKGNFPGRFSGRQFSNSRSEMNVSTLELGDSALYLCASSSIPGLGNSYEQYFGPGTRLTVT.

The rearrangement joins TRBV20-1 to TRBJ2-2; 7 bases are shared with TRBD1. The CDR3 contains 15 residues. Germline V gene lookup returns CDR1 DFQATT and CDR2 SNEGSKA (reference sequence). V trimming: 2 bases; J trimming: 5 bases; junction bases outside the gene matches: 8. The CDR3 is CSARPSGQITGELFF. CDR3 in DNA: TGCAGTGCTAGACCCTCGGGACAGATAACCGGGGAGCTGTTTTTT.

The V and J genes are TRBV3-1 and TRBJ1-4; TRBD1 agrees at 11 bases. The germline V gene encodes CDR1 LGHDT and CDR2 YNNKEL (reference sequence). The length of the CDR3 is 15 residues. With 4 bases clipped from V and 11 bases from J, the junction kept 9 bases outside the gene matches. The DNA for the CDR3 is TGTGCCAGCAGCCTCGCCGGGACAGGGGGGCCTAAACTGTTTTTT. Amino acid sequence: CASSLAGTGGPKLFF.

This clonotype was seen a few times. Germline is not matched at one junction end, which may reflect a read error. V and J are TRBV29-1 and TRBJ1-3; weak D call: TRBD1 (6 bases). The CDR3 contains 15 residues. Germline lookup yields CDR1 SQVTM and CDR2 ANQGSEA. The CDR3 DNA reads TGCAGCGTTGCCGGGACACCGAGCTCTGGAAACACCATATACTTT. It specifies CSVAGTPSSGNTIYF.

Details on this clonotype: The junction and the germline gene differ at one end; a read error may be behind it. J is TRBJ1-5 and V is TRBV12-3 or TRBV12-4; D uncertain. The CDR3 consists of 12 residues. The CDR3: CASSLVGQPQNF. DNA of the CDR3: TGTGCCAGCAGTTTAGTGGGTCAGCCCCAGAATTTT.

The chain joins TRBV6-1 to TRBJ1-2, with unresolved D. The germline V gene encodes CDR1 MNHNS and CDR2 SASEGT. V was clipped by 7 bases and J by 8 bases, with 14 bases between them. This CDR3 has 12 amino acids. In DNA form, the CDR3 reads TGTGCCAGCAACTCCCCCTTTTACGGCTACACCTTC. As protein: CASNSPFYGYTF.

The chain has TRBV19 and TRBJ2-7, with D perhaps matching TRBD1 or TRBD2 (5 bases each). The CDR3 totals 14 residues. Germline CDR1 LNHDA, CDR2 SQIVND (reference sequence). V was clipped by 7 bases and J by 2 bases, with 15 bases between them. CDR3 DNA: TGTGCCAGTACCAAATCCCAGGGACCCTACGAGCAGTACTTC. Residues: CASTKSQGPYEQYF.

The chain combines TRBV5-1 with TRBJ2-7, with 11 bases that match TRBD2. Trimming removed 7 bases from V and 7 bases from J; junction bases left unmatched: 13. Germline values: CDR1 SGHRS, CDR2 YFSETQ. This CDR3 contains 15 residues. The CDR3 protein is CASSDSGRALGEQYF. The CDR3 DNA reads TGCGCCAGCTCCGATAGCGGGAGGGCCCTCGGGGAGCAGTACTTC.

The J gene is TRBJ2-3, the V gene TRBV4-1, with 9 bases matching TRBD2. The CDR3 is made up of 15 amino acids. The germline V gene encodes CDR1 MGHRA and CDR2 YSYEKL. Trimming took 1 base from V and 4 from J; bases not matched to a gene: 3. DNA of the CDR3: TGCGCCAGCAGCCAAGGTAGCGGGAGTCCAGATACGCAGTATTTT. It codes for CASSQGSGSPDTQYF.

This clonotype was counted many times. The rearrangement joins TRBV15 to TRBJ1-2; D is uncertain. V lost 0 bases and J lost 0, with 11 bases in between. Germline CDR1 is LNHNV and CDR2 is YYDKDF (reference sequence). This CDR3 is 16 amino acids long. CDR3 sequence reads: CATSRDLGSTNYGYTF. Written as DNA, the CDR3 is TGTGCCACCAGCAGAGATTTGGGCAGCACTAACTATGGCTACACCTTC.

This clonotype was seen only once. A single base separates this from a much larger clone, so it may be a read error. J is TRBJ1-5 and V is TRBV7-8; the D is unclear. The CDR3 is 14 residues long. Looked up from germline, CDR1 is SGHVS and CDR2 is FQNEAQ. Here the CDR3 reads CASSFRPNGQPRHF. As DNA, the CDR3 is TGTGCCAGCAGCTTTAGACCCAACGGCCAGCCCCGGCATTTT.

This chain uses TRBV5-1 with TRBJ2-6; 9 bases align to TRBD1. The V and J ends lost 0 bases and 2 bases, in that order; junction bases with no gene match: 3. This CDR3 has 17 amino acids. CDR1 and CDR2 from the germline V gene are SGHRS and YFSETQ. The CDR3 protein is CASSLDGTGTGANVLTF. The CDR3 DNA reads TGCGCCAGCAGCTTGGATGGGACAGGGACTGGGGCCAACGTCCTGACTTTC.

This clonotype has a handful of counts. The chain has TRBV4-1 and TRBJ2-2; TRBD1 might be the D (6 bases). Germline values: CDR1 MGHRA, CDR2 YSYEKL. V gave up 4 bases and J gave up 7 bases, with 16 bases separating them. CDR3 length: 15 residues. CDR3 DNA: TGCGCCAGCAGCCTAGGCGCAGGGGTGGGCGGGGAGCTGTTTTTT. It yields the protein CASSLGAGVGGELFF.

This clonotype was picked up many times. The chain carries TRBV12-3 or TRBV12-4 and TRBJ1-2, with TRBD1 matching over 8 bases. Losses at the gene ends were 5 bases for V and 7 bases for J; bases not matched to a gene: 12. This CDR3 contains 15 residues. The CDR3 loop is CASSPTDREILGYTF. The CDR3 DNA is TGTGCCAGCAGTCCTACGGACAGGGAGATTCTTGGCTACACCTTC.

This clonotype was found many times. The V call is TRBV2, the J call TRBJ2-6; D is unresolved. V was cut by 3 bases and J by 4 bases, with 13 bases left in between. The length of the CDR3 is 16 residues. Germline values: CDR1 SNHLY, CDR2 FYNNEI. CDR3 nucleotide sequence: TGTGCCAGCAGTGATCCCGCGCGAACGGGGGCCAACGTCCTGACTTTC. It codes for CASSDPARTGANVLTF.

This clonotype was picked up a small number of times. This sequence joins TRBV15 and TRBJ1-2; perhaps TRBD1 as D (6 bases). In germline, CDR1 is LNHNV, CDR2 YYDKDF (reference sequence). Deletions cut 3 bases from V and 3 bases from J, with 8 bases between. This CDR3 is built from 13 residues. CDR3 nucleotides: TGTGCCACCAGCAGGACAGGCGACTATGGCTACACCTTC. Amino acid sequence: CATSRTGDYGYTF. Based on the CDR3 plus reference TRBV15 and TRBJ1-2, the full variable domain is DAMVIQNPRYQVTQFGKPVTLSCSQTLNHNVMYWYQQKSSQAPKLLFHYYDKDFNNEADTPDNFQSRRPNTSFCFLDIRSPGLGDTAMYLCATSRTGDYGYTFGSGTRLTVV.

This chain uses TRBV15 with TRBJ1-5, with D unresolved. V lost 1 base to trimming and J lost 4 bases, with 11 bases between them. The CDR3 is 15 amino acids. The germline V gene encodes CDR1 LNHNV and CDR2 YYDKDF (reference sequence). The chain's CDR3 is CATSRGAETNQPQHF. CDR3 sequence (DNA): TGTGCCACCAGCAGAGGGGCAGAAACAAATCAGCCCCAGCATTTT.